Below, one T cell receptor beta chain is given with its context. This clone was detected once. Its antigen is still unknown. No clone much larger than this one lies a single base away; base qualities are absent. The trial excluded patients who had a history of autoimmune disease or who were on systemic immunosuppression. Peripheral blood for TCR sequencing was drawn from every dose cohort at baseline, at cycle 4 day 1 and at cycle 7 day 1. Samples came from an open-label, multicenter, first-in-human phase I dose-escalation trial of ivuxolimab. Adults with locally advanced or metastatic melanoma, renal cell carcinoma, hepatocellular carcinoma or head and neck squamous cell carcinoma were enrolled in the trial. Before TCR sequencing, CD4+ T cells and CD8+ T cells from peripheral blood were sorted into separate populations. Genomic DNA was extracted from sorted cells for sequencing of the TCRbeta CDR3 region. The immunoSEQ Assay was used to sequence the TCRbeta CDR3 regions. TCRdb took over this immuneACCESS table, retaining in-frame rearrangements with V and J assigned. Such tables are incomplete; in checked studies, under half of the missing clones stem from an unresolved V gene, and the remainder is unexplained. The sample yields fewer than 90,000 clones; around nine tenths were counted once. The ten largest clones add up to around 0.38% of the sample.

The data were taken from a study of OX40 agonist ivuxolimab in advanced cancers. Study-wide context: Ivuxolimab was a fully human IgG2 agonistic monoclonal antibody targeting the costimulatory receptor OX40 (CD134). Peripheral TCRbeta sequencing aimed to test whether ivuxolimab altered TCR sequence diversity and caused clonal T-cell expansion. The monotherapy dose-escalation portion (N of about 50 patients) of the phase I ivuxolimab trial is reported in the paper. Of the roughly 52 patients in dose escalation, about 19 had hepatocellular carcinoma, around 15 had melanoma, 9 had renal cell carcinoma and 9 had head and neck cancer. Intravenous ivuxolimab was administered to patients every 2 weeks at six dose levels: 0.01, 0.1, 0.3, 1.5, 3 and 10 mg/kg. The dose-escalation cohort was about 83% male with a mean age of approximately 59 years, ranging from roughly 23 to 85. Partial responses occurred in three dose-escalation patients: two with cutaneous melanoma and one with hepatocellular carcinoma. Prior anti-PD-1, anti-PD-L1 or anti-CTLA-4 therapy was permitted, and checkpoint inhibitors had been received by about 44% of dose-escalation patients.

Broad study findings and their caveats: On average, CD8+ T cells showed more expanded clones than CD4+ T cells after ivuxolimab. Low levels of normalized T-cell clonal expansion were also seen in some nonresponding patients. In the 0.1-3.0 mg/kg groups, partial responders had among the lowest normalized peripheral clonal expansion, particularly in CD8+ T cells. Which antigens the clonally expanded peripheral T cells were specific for was not determined. At doses of 0.1 to 3.0 mg/kg, clonal expansion of both CD4+ and CD8+ blood T cells was observed from baseline to week 6.

The starting material was CD4+ or CD8+ T cells sorted from blood, obtained in a trial of the OX40 agonist ivuxolimab. The clonotype was recovered from an adult with an advanced solid tumor such as melanoma, head and neck, liver or kidney cancer.

CDR3 protein: CASSPRGTGGYEQYF. The nucleotide sequence reads TGTGCCAGCAGCCCTAGAGGGACAGGGGGCTACGAGCAGTACTTC. The chain was built from TRBV7-9 and TRBJ2-7, and TRBD1 aligns with 11 junction nucleotides. Via the germline V gene (reference sequence), CDR1 is SEHNR and CDR2 FQNEAQ. From its cysteine to its phenylalanine, the CDR3 spans 15 amino acids. Only the CDR3 DNA stays, 45 bases, in frame from base 1. Clipping removes 5 bases from V and 3 bases from J, with 6 as the unmatched junction base count.